The present TCR beta chain was sequenced within a study of CD8 T cells in Susac syndrome. Sequencing targeted TCR beta in T cells from blood (CD8+ and CD4+). Controls were healthy donors (matched for age and sex). When the RNA was reverse transcribed, random hexamers were used with an input of roughly 0.45 to 1 ug. The method of amplification for TCR beta CDR3 was immunoSEQ multiplex PCR, covering 54 Vbeta and 13 Jbeta. A single record per CDR3 protein comes from TCRdb applying MiXCR to the immunoSEQ multiplex PCR reads. The repertoire includes roughly 140,000 distinct CDR3 sequences, 85% to 95% of them detected once, and 0.27% sits in the top ten. Specimen: CD8+ T cells from PBMCs. The source of this sequence is a human donor in good health.

This CDR3 reads CASRNFYGYTF. The CDR3 DNA reads TGTGCCAGCAGGAATTTCTATGGCTACACCTTC. The chain has TRBV27 and TRBJ1-2; no clear D gene. Per the germline V gene, CDR1 is MNHEY and CDR2 is SMNVEV (reference sequence). V lost 6 bases, J lost 4 bases, and 6 bases lay in between. The CDR3 runs 11 residues.